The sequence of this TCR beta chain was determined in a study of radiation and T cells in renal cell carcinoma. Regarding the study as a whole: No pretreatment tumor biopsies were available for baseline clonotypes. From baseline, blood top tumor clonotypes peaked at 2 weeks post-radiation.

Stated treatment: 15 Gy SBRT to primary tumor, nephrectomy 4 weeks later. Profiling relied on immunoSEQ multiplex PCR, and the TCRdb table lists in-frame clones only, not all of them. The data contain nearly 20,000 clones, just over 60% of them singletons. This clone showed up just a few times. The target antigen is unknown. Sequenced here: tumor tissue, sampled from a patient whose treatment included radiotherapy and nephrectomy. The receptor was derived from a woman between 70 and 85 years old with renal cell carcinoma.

CDR3 nucleotide sequence: TGTGCCAGCAGCTCTCCCCTCGACAGGGGAGGATATGGCTACACCTTC. Encoded protein: CASSSPLDRGGYGYTF. V and J are TRBV5-4 and TRBJ1-2, with 8 bases that match TRBD1. Losses at the gene ends were 3 bases for V and 5 bases for J; bases not matched to a gene: 12. Germline loops: CDR1 SGHNT, CDR2 YYREEE (reference sequence). The CDR3 is 16 residues long.